This TCR beta chain emerged from a study of blood T cell repertoires in COVID-19. Overall study context: COVID-19 samples from acute and convalescent phases originated in the United States, Italy and Spain. T cells, B-cell-depleted T cells, or PBMCs provided the cDNA or gDNA that served as material.

Per the study methods: Quantification of nucleated cells was approximated via reference gene primer amplification. Only in-frame clones appear in the TCRdb table, and some are missing; sequencing was by immunoSEQ multiplex PCR. V, J and clone size were drawn from that table, and D and trimming were deduced from the DNA. The sample lists tens of thousands of clones, roughly three quarters occurring once. CDR3 length: 14 amino acids. Trimming shortened V by 6 bases and J by 1 base, and 12 bases separated the two germline ends. CDR1 and CDR2 (germline): MNHNY, SVGAGI (reference sequence). The clonotype originates from a man in his 70s with active or convalescent COVID-19. The chain is built from TRBV6-6 and TRBJ1-1; the D gene is possibly TRBD1 (6 bases). Sequencing was carried out using peripheral blood. CDR3 DNA: TGTGCCAGCAGCTACCAGACAGGGAACACTGAAGCTTTCTTT. Translation gives CASSYQTGNTEAFF.